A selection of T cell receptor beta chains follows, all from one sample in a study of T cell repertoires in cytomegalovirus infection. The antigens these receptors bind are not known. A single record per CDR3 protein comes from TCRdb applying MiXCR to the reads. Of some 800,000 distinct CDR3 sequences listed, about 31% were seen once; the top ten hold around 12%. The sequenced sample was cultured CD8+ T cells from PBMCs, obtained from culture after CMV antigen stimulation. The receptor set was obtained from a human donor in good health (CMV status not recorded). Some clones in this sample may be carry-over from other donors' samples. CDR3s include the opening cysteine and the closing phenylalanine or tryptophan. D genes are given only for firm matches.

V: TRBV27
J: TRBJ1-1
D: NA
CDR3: CASSLRVPALNTEAFF

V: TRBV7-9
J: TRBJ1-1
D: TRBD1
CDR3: CASSATGGGHPEAFF

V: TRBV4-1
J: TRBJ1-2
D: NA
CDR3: CASSQDRVGPLTGYTF

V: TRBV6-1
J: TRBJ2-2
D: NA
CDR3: CASVGEWELFF

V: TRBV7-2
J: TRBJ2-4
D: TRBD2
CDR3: CASSLAAGGIQAKNIQYF

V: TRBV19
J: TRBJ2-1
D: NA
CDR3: CASSMDSGAWSYNEQFF

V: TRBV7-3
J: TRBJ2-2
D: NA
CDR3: CVSSSSLGRGGALTGELFF

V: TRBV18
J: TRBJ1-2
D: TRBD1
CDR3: CASSPARDSAEYRPGGYTF

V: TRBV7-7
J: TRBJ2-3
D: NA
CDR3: CASSRSRGADTQYF

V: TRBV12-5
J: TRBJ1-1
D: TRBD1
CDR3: CASGFSTGRNTEAFF

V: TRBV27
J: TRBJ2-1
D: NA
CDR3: CASSSPPREQFF

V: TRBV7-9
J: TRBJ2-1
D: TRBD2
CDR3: CASSPTSGGTNEQFF

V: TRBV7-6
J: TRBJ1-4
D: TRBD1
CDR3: CASSSDRVKEKLFF

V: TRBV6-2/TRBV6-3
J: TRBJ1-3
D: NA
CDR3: CASSPGPGHSTIYF

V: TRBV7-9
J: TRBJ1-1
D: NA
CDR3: CASSLEGIGSGEAFF

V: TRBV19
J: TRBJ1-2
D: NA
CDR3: CASSIVAGPDYGYTF

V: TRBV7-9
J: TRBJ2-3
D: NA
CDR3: CASSLVSGADTQYF

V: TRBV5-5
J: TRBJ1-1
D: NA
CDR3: CASSRSRNTEAFF

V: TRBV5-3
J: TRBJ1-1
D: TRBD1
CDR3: CASSLADRGAMNTEAFF

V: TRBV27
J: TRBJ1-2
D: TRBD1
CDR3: CASSSGTGGGNGYTF

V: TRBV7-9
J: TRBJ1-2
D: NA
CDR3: CASSPGDYGYTF

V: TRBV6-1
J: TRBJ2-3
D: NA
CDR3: CASSYPSRALDPTDTQYF

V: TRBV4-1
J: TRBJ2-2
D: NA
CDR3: CASSQDPGEQFF

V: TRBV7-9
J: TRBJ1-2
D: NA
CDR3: CASSLDARGPDGYTF

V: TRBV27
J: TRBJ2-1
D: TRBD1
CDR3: CASSFGQGAYEQFF

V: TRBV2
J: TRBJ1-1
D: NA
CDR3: CASGPLNGTFF

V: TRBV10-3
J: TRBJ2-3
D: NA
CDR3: CAIRSPERTDTQYF

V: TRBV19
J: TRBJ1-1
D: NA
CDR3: CASSIGPATEAFF

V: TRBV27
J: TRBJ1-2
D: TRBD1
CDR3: CASSLFFQGALGYTF

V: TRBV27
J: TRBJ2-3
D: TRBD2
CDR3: CASSSPTSGGSFVPDTQYF

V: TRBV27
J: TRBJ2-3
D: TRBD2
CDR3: CTSSLWERLAEDTQYF

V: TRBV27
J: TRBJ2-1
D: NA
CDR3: CASSLSQNNEQFF

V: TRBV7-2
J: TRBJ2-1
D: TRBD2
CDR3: CASRISGGTYNEQFF

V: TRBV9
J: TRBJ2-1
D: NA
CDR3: CASMSRNEQFF

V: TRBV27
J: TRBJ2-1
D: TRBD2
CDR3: CASIPTSGLYNEQFF

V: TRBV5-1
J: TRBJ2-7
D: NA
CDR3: CASSPLPLDEQYF

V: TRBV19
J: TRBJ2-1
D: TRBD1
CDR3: CASSIGLQGQGIYEQFF

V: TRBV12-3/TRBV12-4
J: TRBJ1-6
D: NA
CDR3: CASSQPGTPPLHF

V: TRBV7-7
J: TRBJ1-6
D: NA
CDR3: CASSRDSSYNSPLHF

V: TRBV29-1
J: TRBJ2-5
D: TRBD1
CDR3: CSVDWGQGPETQYF

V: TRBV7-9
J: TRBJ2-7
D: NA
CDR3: CASSGEGHRSSYEQYF

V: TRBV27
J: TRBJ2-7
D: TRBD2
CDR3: CASRTSGGHSSYEQYF

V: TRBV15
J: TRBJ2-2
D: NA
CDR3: CATSILGDSGELFF

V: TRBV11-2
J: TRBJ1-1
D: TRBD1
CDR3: CASSIDRDRGPNTEAFF

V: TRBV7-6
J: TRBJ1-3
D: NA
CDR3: CASSSRQLSGNTIYF

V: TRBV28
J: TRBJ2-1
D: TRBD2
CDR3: CASSLSGLAGGRTGNEQFF

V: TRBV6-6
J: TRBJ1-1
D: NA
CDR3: CASSFAGGTEAFF

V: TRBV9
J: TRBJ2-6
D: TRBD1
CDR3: CASSVVGQSSGANVLTF

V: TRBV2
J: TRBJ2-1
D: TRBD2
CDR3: CASRGSGGYNEQFF

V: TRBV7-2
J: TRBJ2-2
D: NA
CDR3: CASSLDGGWGSTGELFF

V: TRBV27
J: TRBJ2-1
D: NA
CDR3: CASSPDYLRYNEQFF

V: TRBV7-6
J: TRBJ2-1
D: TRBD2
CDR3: CASSSYSGLAGRLNNEQFF

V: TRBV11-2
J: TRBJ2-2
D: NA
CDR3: CASSFISQEDTGELFF

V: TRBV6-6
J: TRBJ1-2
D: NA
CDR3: CAGSRDGTNYGYTF

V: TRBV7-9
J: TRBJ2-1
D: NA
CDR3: CAGGVLAVYNEQFF